Listed here are 30 T cell receptor beta chains from one sample, sequenced in a study of tumor-infiltrating lymphocytes in oesophageal squamous cell carcinoma. TCRdb processed the PCR reads anew with MiXCR; each CDR3 protein has one entry. The sample lists about 20,000 distinct CDR3 sequences; 40% were seen once. Sequenced: blood. These receptors all stem from a male donor with esophageal squamous cell carcinoma.

The chain is built from TRBV11-2 and TRBJ1-1; D is ambiguous. Germline V gene lookup returns CDR1 SGHAT and CDR2 FQNNGV. The germline V and J ends were trimmed by 5 bases and 8 bases, with 15 bases remaining between them. This CDR3 is 13 amino acids long. The CDR3 nucleotides read TGTGCCAGCAGCCTAAGATCAGGAGTCGAAGCTTTCTTT. Translation: CASSLRSGVEAFF.

The V call is TRBV27, the J call TRBJ2-1; a possible D gene is TRBD2 (5 bases). CDR1 is MNHEY, CDR2 SMNVEV, per germline (reference sequence). Trimming pared 4 bases from V and 3 bases from J, leaving 13 bases between. The CDR3 loop spans 15 amino acids. In nucleotides, the CDR3 is TGTGCCAGCAGTTGGGGTCTAGCTTACTACAATGAGCAGTTCTTC. Amino acids: CASSWGLAYYNEQFF.

The table lists this clonotype with a few counts. This may come from a read error, since a much larger clone is one base off. The chain recombines TRBV5-1 with TRBJ2-5, with 14 bases matching TRBD2. The CDR3 has 16 residues. V shed 4 bases and J 11 bases; nucleotides not matched to a gene: 13. Per the germline V gene, CDR1 is SGHRS and CDR2 is YFSETQ. Here the CDR3 reads CASSGTSGRGYNEQYF. CDR3 DNA: TGCGCCAGCAGCGGGACTAGCGGGAGAGGCTACAATGAGCAGTACTTC.

CDR3 region: CASSPGTDNEQFF. The DNA for the CDR3 is TGTGCCAGCAGCCCCGGGACGGACAATGAGCAGTTCTTC. The V and J genes are TRBV7-8 and TRBJ2-1; D is perhaps TRBD1 or TRBD2 (5 bases each). Trimming cost V 5 bases and J 5 bases, with 10 bases left between them. This CDR3 is built from 13 residues. The germline V gene has CDR1 SGHVS and CDR2 FQNEAQ.

The chain uses TRBV10-2 and TRBJ1-1; D is undetermined. Germline CDR1 WSHSY, CDR2 SAAADI. Trimming stripped 4 bases from V and 1 base from J, with 7 bases between. CDR3 size: 13 residues. In nucleotides, the CDR3 is TGCGCCAGCAGTGGGTCAGCGAACACTGAAGCTTTCTTT. As protein: CASSGSANTEAFF.

This clonotype has more than one count but fewer than ten. This rearrangement joins TRBV6-1 to TRBJ2-5; 8 nucleotides match TRBD1. The J call is doubtful: the DNA matches TRBJ2-1 better. Germline CDR1 reads MNHNS; CDR2 reads SASEGT. The CDR3 runs to 19 residues. This CDR3 reads CASSVRSRTGLSIINEQFF. Here the CDR3 DNA reads TGTGCCAGCAGTGTCCGAAGTCGGACAGGGCTTTCAATTATCAATGAGCAGTTCTTC.

The rearrangement joins TRBV7-3 to TRBJ2-3; 8 bases fit TRBD1. The J call may be incorrect, as the DNA end agrees better with TRBJ2-5. CDR3 size: 21 residues. Germline CDR1 and CDR2: SGHTA and FQGTGA. CDR3 residues: CASSFGPDRVGTGTGQETQYF. In DNA form, the CDR3 reads TGTGCCAGCAGCTTTGGGCCCGACAGGGTTGGCACCGGGACAGGCCAAGAGACCCAGTACTTC.

The chain links TRBV7-6 to TRBJ2-1, with TRBD2 matching 10 bases. Germline CDR1 and CDR2: SGHVS and FNYEAQ. The ends lost 8 bases at V and 4 bases at J; junction bases unmatched: 5. CDR3 length equals 14 residues. The CDR3: CASSTSGVYNEQFF. The CDR3 region has the DNA TGTGCCAGCTCCACTAGCGGGGTTTACAATGAGCAGTTCTTC. Drawing the rest from reference TRBV7-6 and TRBJ2-1, the complete variable domain is GAGVSQSPRYKVTKRGQDVALRCDPISGHVSLYWYRQALGQGPEFLTYFNYEAQQDKSGLPNDRFSAERPEGSISTLTIQRTEQRDSAMYRCASSTSGVYNEQFFGPGTRLTVL.

This clonotype was seen ten or more times. V is TRBV12-3 or TRBV12-4 and J is TRBJ2-2; D is unclear. The V and J ends lost 6 bases and 15 bases respectively, with 23 bases between them. The CDR3 is 14 amino acids. CDR3 in DNA: TGTGCCAGCAGCCGGAACGGGCTCGATAGGAATTTGTTTTTT. Translating gives CASSRNGLDRNLFF.

In regard to this clonotype: This may come from a read error, since a much larger clone is one base off. The rearrangement uses TRBV6-5 and TRBJ2-4, with 10 bases fitting TRBD1. Germline trimming cut 1 base from V and 13 bases from J; bases unmatched to any gene: 10. Germline V gives CDR1 MNHEY, CDR2 SVGAGI. The CDR3 spans 15 residues. In DNA, the CDR3 is TGTGCCAGCAGTTACTATGGGACAGGGGAGGATGAGCAGTACTTC. Translation gives CASSYYGTGEDEQYF.

On this clonotype itself: The junction shows a germline mismatch at one end, possibly a read error. V and J are TRBV3-1 and TRBJ2-5; possibly TRBD1 for D (5 bases). Germline assignment: CDR1 LGHDT and CDR2 YNNKEL (reference sequence). This CDR3 is built from 14 residues. This chain's CDR3 is CASSQDQLQETLYF. The DNA for the CDR3 is TGTGCCAGCAGCCAAGACCAGTTACAGGAGACCCTGTACTTC.

CDR3 loop: CASSFAGGVAFF. For the CDR3, the DNA is TGTGCCAGCAGCTTCGCAGGGGGGGTAGCTTTCTTT. The rearrangement uses TRBV7-2 and TRBJ1-1; 7 bases line up with TRBD1. With V trimmed by 3 bases and J by 10 bases, 5 bases remained unmatched. Germline lookup yields CDR1 SGHTA and CDR2 FQGNSA. The CDR3 sequence is 12 residues long.

The rearrangement uses TRBV7-3 and TRBJ2-6; D is unresolved. The CDR3 runs 16 residues. V lost 5 bases and J 0 bases, leaving 11 bases between the germline ends. Germline V gene lookup returns CDR1 SGHTA and CDR2 FQGTGA. CDR3 residues: CASSPLGSSGANVLTF. The CDR3 DNA reads as TGTGCCAGCAGCCCGCTGGGAAGCTCTGGGGCCAACGTCCTGACTTTC.

This clonotype has at least ten counts. V is TRBV15 and J is TRBJ2-5; 10 bases match TRBD2. With V trimmed by 3 bases and J by 3 bases, 4 bases remained unmatched. The CDR3 sequence is 15 residues long. Germline V gene data show CDR1 as LNHNV and CDR2 as YYDKDF (reference sequence). The CDR3 reads CATSSLGLAEETQYF. In DNA form, the CDR3 reads TGTGCCACCAGCAGTTTAGGACTAGCGGAAGAGACCCAGTACTTC.

By frequency in the sample, this clonotype is medium-sized. This chain uses TRBV7-2 with TRBJ2-5; TRBD2 aligns across 8 bases. The CDR3 has 13 amino acids. CDR1 is SGHTA, CDR2 FQGNSA, per germline. Trimming removed 5 bases from V and 5 bases from J; junction bases left unmatched: 4. The CDR3 DNA reads as TGTGCCAGCAGCCAGACTAGCGAGGAGACCCAGTACTTC. Residues: CASSQTSEETQYF.

This clonotype is classed as medium-sized (0.01 to 0.1%). V is TRBV28 and J is TRBJ2-5; D perhaps matches TRBD2 (5 bases). Germline V gene data show CDR1 as MDHEN and CDR2 as SYDVKM. This CDR3 has 14 residues. Deletions cut 3 bases from V and 5 bases from J, with 13 bases between. In DNA, the CDR3 is TGTGCCAGCAGTTTTCCCGGGGTAAGGGAGACCCAGTACTTC. This gives the protein CASSFPGVRETQYF.

This clonotype was detected many times. A much larger clonotype is one base distant, so this may be a read error. This sequence joins TRBV28 and TRBJ2-1; D possibly matches TRBD1 or TRBD2 (5 bases each). The J call is doubtful: the DNA matches TRBJ2-7 better. The CDR3 is 16 amino acids. Germline CDR1 MDHEN, CDR2 SYDVKM. CDR3 sequence: CASLRGVYRSYNEQYF. CDR3 coding DNA: TGTGCCAGCCTCAGAGGGGTATATCGTTCCTACAATGAGCAGTACTTC.

The sample holds many counts of this clonotype. It may be a read error: a sequence one base away is much more abundant. The V gene is TRBV7-8, the J gene TRBJ2-7; D call uncertain. Germline V gene data show CDR1 as SGHVS and CDR2 as FQNEAQ. V was pared by 3 bases and J by 7 bases, with 13 bases between. This CDR3 comprises 13 residues. This CDR3 reads CASSFSQNNEQYF. CDR3 sequence (DNA): TGTGCCAGCAGCTTTTCACAGAACAATGAGCAGTACTTC.

The CDR3: CASSVEPRYGRGNEQYF. The CDR3 DNA reads as TGTGCCAGCAGCGTAGAGCCACGGTACGGGAGGGGAAATGAGCAGTACTTC. V is TRBV9 and J is TRBJ2-1; 8 bases fit TRBD2. The DNA end is more similar to TRBJ2-7, so the J call may be wrong. Germline V gene lookup returns CDR1 SGDLS and CDR2 YYNGEE. CDR3 length: 17 amino acids.

In the case of this clonotype: Relative to the germline gene, one junction end is altered; a read error may explain this. The rearrangement uses TRBV28 and TRBJ1-2; D gene ambiguous. CDR1 and CDR2 (germline): MDHEN, SYDVKM. The CDR3 has 8 amino acids. CDR3 sequence reads: CASSPTKF. CDR3 bases: TGTGCCAGCAGTCCTACTAAATTC.

The V call is TRBV7-4, the J call TRBJ2-1; no clear D gene. Trimming took 1 base from V and 3 from J, leaving 7 bases between them. Germline lookup yields CDR1 SGHVT and CDR2 SQSDAQ. The CDR3 is 14 amino acids. CDR3 protein: CASSLGGGYNEQFF. CDR3 DNA sequence: TGTGCCAGCAGCTTAGGTGGCGGCTACAATGAGCAGTTCTTC.

In this sample, this clonotype turned up once. The rearrangement uses TRBV19 and TRBJ1-2; D not resolved. V was clipped by 3 bases and J by 2 bases, with 10 bases between them. This CDR3 contains 14 residues. Germline lookup yields CDR1 LNHDA and CDR2 SQIVND (reference sequence). CDR3 DNA: TGTGCCAGTAGTATTTCGGTCGCGAACTATGGCTACACCTTC. This sequence encodes CASSISVANYGYTF.

This clonotype was picked up a small number of times. The CDR3 spells CASSGPQSPLHF. The CDR3 DNA follows: TGTGCCAGCAGCGGCCCTCAGTCACCCCTCCACTTT. The chain couples TRBV14 to TRBJ1-1; no firm D call. The end of the DNA is better explained by TRBJ1-6, so the J call may be wrong. CDR3 length equals 12 residues. The germline V gene has CDR1 SGHDN and CDR2 FVKESK.

The J gene is TRBJ1-2, the V gene TRBV19; D gene uncertain. V was pared by 3 bases and J by 3 bases, with 11 bases between. Per the germline V gene, CDR1 is LNHDA and CDR2 is SQIVND (reference sequence). The CDR3 contains 14 residues. CDR3 sequence reads: CASSIPGLDYGYTF. The CDR3 nucleotides read TGTGCCAGTAGTATTCCGGGTTTGGACTATGGCTACACCTTC. Full variable domain (missing parts from reference TRBV19 and TRBJ1-2): DGGITQSPKYLFRKEGQNVTLSCEQNLNHDAMYWYRQDPGQGLRLIYYSQIVNDFQKGDIAEGYSVSREKKESFPLTVTSAQKNPTAFYLCASSIPGLDYGYTFGSGTRLTVV.

This clonotype is labeled medium-sized. The rearrangement uses TRBV7-2 and TRBJ2-3, with unresolved D. This CDR3 spans 15 amino acids. Germline-derived CDR1 and CDR2 are SGHTA and FQGNSA. Trimming cost V 2 bases and J 0 bases, with 9 bases left between them. The CDR3: CASSLSLMSTDTQYF. CDR3 bases: TGTGCCAGCAGCTTATCGTTAATGAGCACAGATACGCAGTATTTT.

This clonotype was counted a few times. The chain joins TRBV7-6 to TRBJ2-3, with TRBD2 matching over 9 bases. J was trimmed by 5 bases and V by 4 bases; bases with no gene match: 7. This CDR3 is 15 amino acids long. Germline-derived CDR1 and CDR2 are SGHVS and FNYEAQ. CDR3 nucleotides: TGTGCCAGCAGCTCAATAGCGGGAGCAATAGATACGCAGTATTTT. Its translation: CASSSIAGAIDTQYF.

The chain has TRBV20-1 and TRBJ1-2; TRBD1 matches at 7 bases. Germline-derived CDR1 and CDR2 are DFQATT and SNEGSKA (reference sequence). The CDR3 is 14 amino acids. V trimming: 5 bases; J trimming: 0 bases; junction bases outside the gene matches: 6. CDR3 amino acids: CSALRQGTNYGYTF. The CDR3 nucleotides are TGCAGTGCTCTGCGACAGGGCACTAACTATGGCTACACCTTC.

The chain joins TRBV28 to TRBJ2-1; D gene unclear. This CDR3 has 15 amino acids. CDR1 is MDHEN and CDR2 is SYDVKM in the germline V gene. Trimming took off 6 bases at V and 0 bases at J, with 12 bases between the two ends. The CDR3 sequence: CASSPWSNSYNEQFF. In DNA, the CDR3 is TGTGCCAGCAGCCCCTGGTCAAACTCCTACAATGAGCAGTTCTTC.

This clonotype was found many times. The chain couples TRBV4-1 to TRBJ2-5; 16 bases map to TRBD2. This CDR3 comprises 19 residues. CDR1 and CDR2 from the germline V gene are MGHRA and YSYEKL. Germline trimming cut 2 bases from V and 4 bases from J; bases unmatched to any gene: 10. The CDR3 bases are TGCGCCAGCAGCCAACCGGGACTAGCGGGAGGGCCAAATCGAGAGACCCAGTACTTC. It codes for CASSQPGLAGGPNRETQYF.

This clonotype was seen at least ten times. This chain connects TRBV18 to TRBJ1-1, with D perhaps matching TRBD1 (5 bases). The CDR3 is made up of 13 amino acids. With 6 bases removed from V and 3 bases from J, the gap between germline ends came to 11 bases. Germline V lookup: CDR1 KGHSH, CDR2 LQKENI. CDR3 amino acids: CASSGTAYTEAFF. The DNA for the CDR3 is TGTGCCAGCTCCGGGACGGCGTACACTGAAGCTTTCTTT.